In this sample, the clone carrying this T cell receptor (beta chain) turned up many times. Original processing methods: The median was roughly 91,000 TCRs per sample, ranging about 20,000 to 690,600. TCRdb fed the RACE reads into MiXCR, producing one record per CDR3 protein. These V and J calls rely on TCRdb rather than the paper's analysis. The sample lists some 82,000 distinct CDR3 sequences; less than 8% were seen once. The source of the sample is a study of human T cells and chemical hapten exposure. Study summary: 2% DPC applied to an approximately 2 cm by approximately 2 cm arm area sensitized donors. During the approximately 23-week study period, patients had diphenylcyclopropenone applied to the scalp every week. DPC 0.01% went on the upper back by patch test, with reading at 6 days.

This CDR3 is built from 14 residues. V was cut by 4 bases and J by 6 bases, with 14 bases left in between. CDR1 is SGHRS and CDR2 is YFSETQ in the germline V gene. Time point: patch test 2, 6 weeks after DPC sensitization. Treatment denoted: therapeutic diphenylcyclopropenone sensitization with weekly scalp DPC. This receptor was taken from a woman aged 25 to 45 with alopecia areata. Some clones in this sample may be carry-over from other donors' samples. The specimen was whole blood, collected in connection with sensitization to the hapten diphenylcyclopropenone (DPC). The chain couples TRBV5-1 to TRBJ2-4, with TRBD1 as a possible D gene (5 bases). CDR3 DNA sequence: TGCGCCAGCAGCCTAACAGGCGTCGCAAACATTCAGTACTTC. Translating it yields CASSLTGVANIQYF. Full variable domain (remainder filled in from reference TRBV5-1 and TRBJ2-4): KAGVTQTPRYLIKTRGQQVTLSCSPISGHRSVSWYQQTPGQGLQFLFEYFSETQRNKGNFPGRFSGRQFSNSRSEMNVSTLELGDSALYLCASSLTGVANIQYFGAGTRLSVL.